The 25 T cell receptor beta chains reported below all come from one sample, sequenced in a study of response to subunit inactivated influenza vaccine. TCRdb re-called the RT-PCR reads with MiXCR, one entry per CDR3 protein. Of over 800,000 distinct CDR3 sequences listed, about 20% were seen once; the top ten hold roughly 10%. The source material was PBMCs from blood, sampled roughly 5 days after vaccination. These receptors all come from a man in his fifties or sixties who received an inactivated influenza vaccine.

The chain is built from TRBV20-1 and TRBJ2-7; D unresolved. The CDR3 spans 13 residues. Per the germline V gene, CDR1 is DFQATT and CDR2 is SNEGSKA (reference sequence). Trimming shortened V by 1 base and J by 5 bases, and 12 bases separated the two germline ends. CDR3 region: CSARGFRVDEQYF. CDR3 bases: TGCAGTGCTAGAGGGTTTCGAGTTGACGAGCAGTACTTC.

This clonotype was seen at least ten times. The gene calls are TRBV29-1 and TRBJ1-4, with D possibly being TRBD1 (6 bases). This CDR3 has 13 amino acids. Germline-derived CDR1 and CDR2 are SQVTM and ANQGSEA. Trimming cost V 3 bases and J 5 bases, with 10 bases left between them. CDR3 sequence: CSVDGQGNEKLFF. CDR3 coding DNA: TGCAGCGTTGACGGGCAGGGGAATGAAAAACTGTTTTTT.

The rearrangement links TRBV4-1 to TRBJ2-1, with D possibly matching TRBD1 (6 bases). CDR1 is MGHRA and CDR2 is YSYEKL in the germline V gene. Trimming left V 0 bases short and J 8 bases short, with 17 bases between. This CDR3 has 16 amino acids. For the CDR3, the DNA is TGCGCCAGCAGCCAAGACCCCAGGGGTGGGATCGATGAGCAGTTCTTC. It yields the protein CASSQDPRGGIDEQFF.

This clonotype was recorded a few times. This CDR3 is CASSYSAKTVGVSPPDTQYF. In DNA, the CDR3 is TGTGCCAGCAGTTACTCGGCGAAGACGGTAGGGGTTAGTCCTCCAGATACGCAGTATTTT. The chain joins TRBV6-2 or TRBV6-3 to TRBJ2-3; weak D call: TRBD1 (5 bases). CDR3 size: 20 residues. The V gene's germline CDR1 is MNHEY and CDR2 SVGEGT. V was cut by 0 bases and J by 4 bases, with 26 bases left in between.

This clonotype was recorded a few times. The genes are TRBV5-5 and TRBJ2-3; TRBD2 is a possible D gene (5 bases). The germline gives CDR1 SGHKS, CDR2 YYEKEE (reference sequence). V lost 5 bases, J lost 4 bases, and 17 bases lay in between. The CDR3 has 15 residues. The CDR3 sequence is CASSKVGVSPDTQYF. The CDR3 bases are TGTGCCAGCAGTAAGGTCGGGGTGTCCCCAGATACGCAGTATTTT.

The rearrangement joins TRBV5-1 to TRBJ2-5; unclear D gene. CDR1 and CDR2 (germline): SGHRS, YFSETQ. The CDR3 totals 14 residues. Trimming left V 2 bases short and J 3 bases short, with 11 bases between. The CDR3 is CASSLTFGEETQYF. The CDR3 DNA is TGCGCCAGCAGCTTAACCTTTGGGGAAGAGACCCAGTACTTC.

This clonotype was found once. In DNA, the CDR3 is TGCAGTGCTAGGAGCCCTAGCGGGCCTTACGAGCAGTACTTC. Translation: CSARSPSGPYEQYF. This chain uses TRBV20-1 with TRBJ2-7; TRBD2 matches at 8 bases. Germline lookup yields CDR1 DFQATT and CDR2 SNEGSKA (reference sequence). The CDR3 totals 14 residues. The junction had 8 bases not matched to a gene; V was cut back by 3 bases and J by 4 bases.

The rearrangement uses TRBV10-3 and TRBJ1-1; D call uncertain. With 10 bases removed from V and 4 bases from J, the gap between germline ends came to 19 bases. This CDR3 region has 14 residues. Germline CDR1 is ENHRY and CDR2 is SYGVKD. CDR3 coding DNA: TGTGCCACCCGGCGACGGGTAATCTCCACTGAAGCTTTCTTT. Amino acids: CATRRRVISTEAFF.

This clonotype was counted between two and nine times. The rearrangement links TRBV20-1 to TRBJ2-1, with 12 positions matching TRBD2. V trimming: 0 bases; J trimming: 3 bases; junction bases outside the gene matches: 3. The CDR3 runs to 16 residues. Germline V lookup: CDR1 DFQATT, CDR2 SNEGSKA (reference sequence). This chain's CDR3 is CSARDGLAGNYNEQFF. The DNA of the CDR3 is TGCAGTGCTAGAGATGGACTAGCGGGAAACTACAATGAGCAGTTCTTC.

J is TRBJ2-2 and V is TRBV7-9; a possible D gene is TRBD1 (5 bases). CDR1 SEHNR and CDR2 FQNEAQ come from the germline V gene (reference sequence). There are 17 residues in the CDR3. Trimming cost V 6 bases and J 6 bases, with 23 bases left between them. CDR3 protein: CASSPKGATTFPGELFF. CDR3 bases: TGTGCCAGCAGTCCCAAAGGGGCCACTACCTTCCCCGGGGAGCTGTTTTTT.

This clonotype turned up a few times. The V and J genes are TRBV5-6 and TRBJ1-4; 7 nucleotides align to TRBD1. The length of the CDR3 is 14 residues. Trimming took 0 bases from V and 7 from J; bases not matched to a gene: 3. Germline values: CDR1 SGHDT, CDR2 YYEEEE. The CDR3 protein is CASSLGTGAEKLFF. CDR3 bases: TGTGCCAGCAGCTTGGGGACAGGCGCTGAAAAACTGTTTTTT.

This clonotype was picked up a small number of times. The chain couples TRBV5-1 to TRBJ2-3; tentatively, D is TRBD2 (5 bases). The V gene lost 1 base and the J gene lost 8 bases, with 11 bases spanning the gap. The CDR3 runs 13 residues. CDR1 SGHRS and CDR2 YFSETQ come from the germline V gene. CDR3 region: CASSLRRIGTQYF. CDR3 nucleotide sequence: TGCGCCAGCAGCTTGAGGAGGATAGGTACGCAGTATTTT.

The chain combines TRBV6-2 or TRBV6-3 with TRBJ2-5; 10 nucleotides line up with TRBD1. CDR1 MNHEY and CDR2 SVGEGT come from the germline V gene. The CDR3 has 15 amino acids. V shed 2 bases, J shed 6 bases, and the junction held 6 bases outside the gene matches. This CDR3 reads CASSYPTGGGQTQYF. CDR3 DNA: TGTGCCAGCAGTTACCCGACAGGGGGCGGACAGACCCAGTACTTC.

The gene calls are TRBV27 and TRBJ2-1; 16 bases match TRBD2. V lost 4 bases to trimming and J lost 5 bases; unmatched junction nucleotides: 11. Germline lookup yields CDR1 MNHEY and CDR2 SMNVEV (reference sequence). The CDR3 has 19 residues. The CDR3 spells CASSYLAGLAGGINNEQFF. CDR3 DNA sequence: TGTGCCAGCAGTTACCTCGCGGGACTAGCGGGGGGGATCAACAATGAGCAGTTCTTC.

This clonotype was counted only a few times. The chain joins TRBV21-1 to TRBJ2-1; the D call of TRBD2 is as the table states it, not checked on the DNA. TRBV21-1 is reported as a pseudogene. CDR3 length equals 17 residues. CDR3 residues: CASSALSRLKSYNEQFF. CDR3 DNA: TGTGCCAGCAGCGCCTTGTCTCGACTAAAATCCTACAATGAGCAGTTCTTC.

This clonotype turned up a few times. The rearrangement links TRBV28 to TRBJ2-4, with D possibly TRBD2 on 6 matching bases. V was cut by 8 bases and J by 1 base, with 15 bases left in between. The CDR3 totals 15 residues. Germline-derived CDR1 and CDR2 are MDHEN and SYDVKM. CDR3 residues: CASGPQGLAKNIQYF. The CDR3 nucleotides are TGTGCCAGCGGCCCCCAGGGACTCGCCAAAAACATTCAGTACTTC.

This clonotype was detected many times. The V and J genes are TRBV7-2 and TRBJ2-3; 9 bases line up with TRBD2. CDR1 is SGHTA, CDR2 FQGNSA, per germline. V trimming: 1 base; J trimming: 6 bases; junction bases outside the gene matches: 2. The CDR3 contains 14 residues. CDR3 residues: CASSLVAGGDTQYF. The CDR3 coding sequence is TGTGCCAGCAGCTTAGTGGCGGGAGGGGATACGCAGTATTTT.

The chain links TRBV29-1 to TRBJ2-4; the D is unclear. Trimming cost V 5 bases and J 7 bases, with 9 bases left between them. The length of the CDR3 is 11 residues. Germline lookup yields CDR1 SQVTM and CDR2 ANQGSEA. The CDR3 region is CSVLVFNIQYF. Here the CDR3 DNA reads TGCAGCGTTCTGGTGTTTAACATTCAGTACTTC.

The chain carries TRBV5-1 and TRBJ1-4; 9 bases are a match to TRBD1. The germline CDR1 and CDR2 sequences are SGHRS and YFSETQ. CDR3 length: 15 residues. The junction had 6 bases not matched to a gene; V was cut back by 4 bases and J by 5 bases. CDR3 loop: CASSAQGQGNEKLFF. The CDR3 coding sequence is TGCGCCAGCAGCGCCCAAGGACAGGGGAATGAAAAACTGTTTTTT.

The chain is built from TRBV9 and TRBJ2-1; D is possibly TRBD1 or TRBD2 (5 bases each). In germline, CDR1 is SGDLS, CDR2 YYNGEE. The CDR3 has 15 residues. V lost 4 bases and J lost 4, with 15 bases in between. CDR3 nucleotides: TGTGCCAGCAGCCCCCTGGGGGAGATATACAATGAGCAGTTCTTC. This gives the protein CASSPLGEIYNEQFF.

This sequence joins TRBV11-2 and TRBJ1-1, with TRBD1 matching 8 bases. CDR3 length: 14 residues. Unmatched junction bases numbered 6, after V lost 4 bases and J lost 5 bases. The germline V gene has CDR1 SGHAT and CDR2 FQNNGV. The CDR3 DNA sequence: TGTGCCAGCAGCTCTTATACAGGGGGGACTGAAGCTTTCTTT. Its translation is CASSSYTGGTEAFF. Complete variable domain (other parts from reference TRBV11-2 and TRBJ1-1): EAGVAQSPRYKIIEKRQSVAFWCNPISGHATLYWYQQILGQGPKLLIQFQNNGVVDDSQLPKDRFSAERLKGVDSTLKIQPAKLEDSAVYLCASSSYTGGTEAFFGQGTRLTVV.

The J gene is TRBJ2-1, the V gene TRBV9; no firm D call. Trimming pared 2 bases from V and 6 bases from J, leaving 9 bases between. CDR1 SGDLS and CDR2 YYNGEE come from the germline V gene. This CDR3 is 13 amino acids long. The CDR3 DNA follows: TGTGCCAGCAGCGTGGATAACGGCAATGAGCAGTTCTTC. Amino acid sequence: CASSVDNGNEQFF.

This clonotype came up a few times. The CDR3 DNA reads TGTGCCAGCAGCCAAGGACTAGCGGGGACCACAGATACGCAGTATTTT. This sequence encodes CASSQGLAGTTDTQYF. The chain uses TRBV28 and TRBJ2-3, with TRBD2 matching over 12 bases. Losses at the gene ends were 6 bases for V and 2 bases for J; bases not matched to a gene: 6. Germline V gives CDR1 MDHEN, CDR2 SYDVKM. The CDR3 length is 16 residues.

The CDR3 DNA sequence: TGTGCCAGCAGGCCGGGGCTCGGCGGGAGATCCTACAATGAGCAGTTCTTC. It is translated as CASRPGLGGRSYNEQFF. The J gene is TRBJ2-1, the V gene TRBV28, with 7 bases that match TRBD2. Trimming cost V 6 bases and J 1 base; bases outside gene matches: 12. CDR1 and CDR2 from the germline V gene are MDHEN and SYDVKM. This CDR3 comprises 17 residues.

The V call is TRBV5-6, the J call TRBJ2-1, with D uncertain. The CDR3 has 11 amino acids. Germline CDR1 is SGHDT and CDR2 is YYEEEE. V gave up 0 bases and J gave up 13 bases, with 8 bases separating them. CDR3 protein: CASSLGRVQFF. The CDR3 DNA follows: TGTGCCAGCAGCTTGGGTAGAGTACAGTTCTTC.